Each of the 5 T cell receptor beta chains below was sequenced from the same sample in a study of blood T cell repertoires in COVID-19 (dated by TCRdb to 2020 to 2021). Libraries were prepared through the immunoSEQ multiplex PCR assay. Imported from immuneACCESS, the table was reduced by TCRdb to in-frame sequences with V and J called. These copies leave out some clones; in studies compared against another copy, an unresolved V gene accounts for under half, and the cause of the remainder is not known. The table for this sample lists approximately 59,000 clones; roughly three quarters of them were counted only once. About a sixth of the sample is taken by the ten largest. The sample comprised peripheral blood. The receptors stem from an elderly man with acute or convalescent COVID-19.

CDR3 protein: CASSVEGRTLSYGYTF. In nucleotides, the CDR3 is TGTGCCAGCAGCGTAGAGGGTCGGACATTGAGCTATGGCTACACCTTC. The chain links TRBV9 to TRBJ1-2, with a tentative D call TRBD1 (5 bases). V lost 0 bases and J 4 bases, leaving 16 bases between the germline ends. CDR3 length equals 16 residues. From germline, CDR1 is SGDLS and CDR2 YYNGEE.

This rearrangement joins TRBV19 to TRBJ1-5; D possibly corresponds to TRBD1 (6 bases). Trimming stripped 9 bases from V and 5 bases from J, with 14 bases between. This CDR3 spans 13 amino acids. The germline gives CDR1 LNHDA, CDR2 SQIVND (reference sequence). DNA for the CDR3: TGTGCCAGCGGAGCAGGGGAATATCAGCCCCAGCATTTT. Encoded protein: CASGAGEYQPQHF.

The chain couples TRBV19 to TRBJ2-2; D might be TRBD2 (7 bases). Trimming left V 3 bases short and J 4 bases short, with 12 bases between. The CDR3 has 15 residues. Germline loops: CDR1 LNHDA, CDR2 SQIVND (reference sequence). The CDR3 bases are TGTGCCAGTAGTATGGGAGGGGGGTCCACCGGGGAGCTGTTTTTT. The encoded protein is CASSMGGGSTGELFF.

This clone was seen a single time. The chain employs TRBV5-4 and TRBJ2-1, with 11 bases aligning to TRBD1. J gave up 4 bases and V 4 bases, and 4 bases lay outside the gene matches. The CDR3 loop spans 15 amino acids. CDR1 is SGHNT and CDR2 is YYREEE in the germline V gene (reference sequence). DNA of the CDR3: TGTGCCAGCAGCCTCGGGACAGGGGGTTACAATGAGCAGTTCTTC. It translates to CASSLGTGGYNEQFF.

J is TRBJ2-5 and V is TRBV4-3, with TRBD2 matching over 12 bases. The CDR3 has 16 residues. Trimming took 2 bases from V and 2 from J; bases not matched to a gene: 3. Germline lookup yields CDR1 LGHNA and CDR2 YSLEER. CDR3 sequence reads: CASSQLLAGGQETQYF. The CDR3 DNA sequence: TGCGCCAGCAGCCAACTACTAGCGGGGGGACAAGAGACCCAGTACTTC.